The 16 T cell receptor beta chains listed next were all sequenced from one sample in a study of blood T cells in healthy people across ages. PCR was performed a second time for roughly 7 to 11 cycles using a sample-barcoded 5' primer and a J-beta primer mix. TCRdb reprocessed the 5' RACE reads with MiXCR, giving one entry per CDR3 protein. The sample carries more than 650,000 distinct CDR3 sequences, 25% to 30% recorded once. The data were also submitted as part of a second study, on T cells of mothers and their children.

The specimen was blood. These receptors all stem from a boy aged 5-17 years in good health.

Points on this clonotype: One junction end does not reproduce the germline sequence, and a read error may be involved. This chain connects TRBV15 to TRBJ2-3; D is undetermined. The CDR3 consists of 13 residues. Per germline, CDR1 LNHNV and CDR2 YYDKDF (reference sequence). CDR3 region: CATSRDPPAAQYF. CDR3 coding DNA: TGTGCCACCAGCAGAGACCCCCCGGCGGCGCAGTACTTT.

This chain connects TRBV4-1 to TRBJ2-4, with D possibly matching TRBD2 (5 bases). Trimming took off 2 bases at V and 1 base at J, with 18 bases between the two ends. The CDR3 sequence is 18 residues long. Germline V gives CDR1 MGHRA, CDR2 YSYEKL. The CDR3 loop reads CASSQSPTSPGAKNIQYF. CDR3 coding DNA: TGCGCCAGCAGCCAATCCCCGACAAGCCCGGGGGCCAAAAACATTCAGTACTTC.

This clonotype has just a few counts. V is TRBV7-3 and J is TRBJ1-1; no definite D call. V lost 3 bases and J lost 3, with 8 bases in between. This CDR3 is 13 amino acids long. CDR1 and CDR2 from the germline V gene are SGHTA and FQGTGA. The CDR3 spells CASSFQRDTEAFF. DNA of the CDR3: TGTGCCAGCAGCTTCCAGAGAGACACTGAAGCTTTCTTT.

At least ten counts were recorded for this clonotype. Sequence at one end of the junction differs from germline and may be a read error. The chain is built from TRBV7-7 and TRBJ2-3; 9 positions match TRBD2. Germline V gene sequence: CDR1 SSHAT, CDR2 FNYEAQ (reference sequence). The length of the CDR3 is 16 residues. The CDR3 sequence: CASSLGQAGGADTQYF. Written as DNA, the CDR3 is TGTGCTAGCAGCTTAGGTCAAGCGGGGGGCGCAGATACGCAGTATTTT.

The chain employs TRBV28 and TRBJ2-5, with TRBD1 as a possible D gene (6 bases). The J call could be wrong; TRBJ2-7 is a better fit for the DNA end. Germline V gene lookup returns CDR1 MDHEN and CDR2 SYDVKM. The CDR3 length is 14 residues. The CDR3 sequence: CASTPQGLTYEQYF. The CDR3, as DNA: TGTGCCAGCACCCCTCAGGGGCTGACCTACGAGCAGTACTTC.

The J gene is TRBJ2-5, the V gene TRBV14, with 8 bases fitting TRBD1. The CDR3 extends over 13 amino acids. Germline V gene sequence: CDR1 SGHDN, CDR2 FVKESK. Losses at the gene ends were 4 bases for V and 13 bases for J; bases not matched to a gene: 11. CDR3 region: CASSRGRGTGRYF. CDR3 nucleotides: TGTGCCAGCAGCCGAGGCCGGGGGACAGGAAGGTACTTC. The whole variable domain, filled in from reference TRBV14 and TRBJ2-5, reads EAGVTQFPSHSVIEKGQTVTLRCDPISGHDNLYWYRRVMGKEIKFLLHFVKESKQDESGMPNNRFLAERTGGTYSTLKVQPAELEDSGVYFCASSRGRGTGRYFGPGTRLLVL.

This clonotype was seen more than once but under ten times. The V gene is TRBV2, the J gene TRBJ1-2; maybe TRBD1 (5 bases). In germline, CDR1 is SNHLY, CDR2 FYNNEI. The CDR3 has 13 amino acids. The V end lost 9 bases, the J end lost 6 bases, and 17 bases lay between the germline ends. The CDR3 coding sequence is TGTGCCAGTCTGAGGGCAGGGAAAGATGGCTACACCTTC. Translated, it gives CASLRAGKDGYTF.

In this sample, this clonotype turned up a few times. The junction departs from the called germline gene at one end, perhaps through a read error. This chain links TRBV4-1 with TRBJ1-1, with D hard to call. The CDR3 has 15 amino acids. Germline assignment: CDR1 MGHRA and CDR2 YSYEKL. CDR3 region: CASSQESVTNTEAFF. CDR3 DNA sequence: TGCGCCAGCAGCCAAGAATCAGTCACCAACACTGAAGCCTTCTTT.

This clonotype has ten or more counts. This sequence joins TRBV18 and TRBJ2-5; D is uncertain. The CDR3 runs to 14 residues. Germline CDR1 KGHSH, CDR2 LQKENI. V lost 6 bases and J 1 base, leaving 12 bases between the germline ends. The CDR3 DNA reads as TGTGCCAGCTCCCCCCCGGGCAGCCAAGAGACCCAGTACTTC. Translation: CASSPPGSQETQYF.

This chain connects TRBV21-1 to TRBJ1-3. TRBV21-1 is an annotated pseudogene. CDR3 length: 18 amino acids. As DNA, the CDR3 is TGTGCCAGCAGCAAATCCGAAAAAGAGGGAAACTCTGGAAACACCATATATTTT. Its protein is CASSKSEKEGNSGNTIYF.

The V gene is TRBV2, the J gene TRBJ1-2, with TRBD1 matching over 9 bases. Germline V gives CDR1 SNHLY, CDR2 FYNNEI. CDR3 length equals 13 residues. The V segment lost 5 bases and the J segment 5 bases; nucleotides outside the gene matches: 3. This CDR3 is CASSIQGAYGYTF. CDR3 in DNA: TGTGCCAGCAGTATACAGGGGGCATATGGCTACACCTTC.

The rearrangement links TRBV4-2 to TRBJ1-4, with TRBD1 matching 7 bases. The CDR3 is made up of 16 amino acids. Germline CDR1 reads LGHNA; CDR2 reads YNFKEQ. The V gene end was trimmed by 1 base and the J gene end by 0 bases; junction bases not matched to a gene: 2. The CDR3 DNA reads as TGTGCCAGCAGCCAAGGGGGACAGACAACTAATGAAAAACTGTTTTTT. It encodes CASSQGGQTTNEKLFF.

This clonotype was counted between two and nine times. V is TRBV20-1 and J is TRBJ2-7; D assignment may be TRBD1 or TRBD2 (5 bases each). Per germline, CDR1 DFQATT and CDR2 SNEGSKA (reference sequence). The CDR3 loop spans 13 amino acids. Trimming pared 0 bases from V and 2 bases from J, leaving 8 bases between. The CDR3 DNA reads TGCAGTGCTAGAGACGAGGGGACCTACGAGCAGTACTTC. Translation gives CSARDEGTYEQYF.

The chain has TRBV7-9 and TRBJ2-7, with 8 bases fitting TRBD2. V was clipped by 4 bases and J by 1 base; unmatched bases: 6. Germline V CDR1 and CDR2: SEHNR, FQNEAQ (reference sequence). The CDR3 covers 15 residues. The CDR3 sequence is CASSWGGGGSYEQYF. CDR3 DNA: TGTGCCAGCAGCTGGGGAGGCGGGGGGTCCTACGAGCAGTACTTC.

The chain combines TRBV5-1 with TRBJ2-1; 8 bases line up with TRBD2. TRBJ2-7 matches the DNA end more closely, so the J call is doubtful. Germline lookup yields CDR1 SGHRS and CDR2 YFSETQ. The CDR3 is 14 residues long. CDR3 sequence (DNA): TGCGCCAGCAGGAGCGGGGGATTTTCCTACGAGCAGTACTTC. It encodes CASRSGGFSYEQYF.

The chain couples TRBV15 to TRBJ1-1; 10 bases map to TRBD1. V trimming: 5 bases; J trimming: 3 bases; junction bases outside the gene matches: 12. This CDR3 spans 17 amino acids. Germline-derived CDR1 and CDR2 are LNHNV and YYDKDF (reference sequence). The chain's CDR3 is CATSAEDRGARDTEAFF. CDR3 coding DNA: TGTGCCACCAGCGCCGAGGACAGGGGGGCGAGGGACACTGAAGCTTTCTTT. The full variable domain, rest sourced from reference TRBV15 and TRBJ1-1, is DAMVIQNPRYQVTQFGKPVTLSCSQTLNHNVMYWYQQKSSQAPKLLFHYYDKDFNNEADTPDNFQSRRPNTSFCFLDIRSPGLGDTAMYLCATSAEDRGARDTEAFFGQGTRLTVV.